These T cell receptor beta chains were read from a single sample in a study of T cell responses to AZD1222 COVID-19 vaccine. This table comes from immunoSEQ multiplex PCR, and its TCRdb copy is limited to in-frame clones, with some not included. The data hold 84,000 or so clones, with around nine tenths observed a single time. The sequencing used peripheral blood, collected 28 days after the second AZD1222 dose. The receptors were gathered from an adult who received the AZD1222 COVID-19 vaccine. The CDR3 runs from the conserved cysteine through the conserved F or W. The order of the fields is J gene, clone size, D gene, V gene, CDR3 protein, CDR3 DNA. D genes are given only for firm matches. Not all rows give a size; the values are once, few, many and, for expanded clones, a class.

j_gene: TRBJ2-7
abundance: .
d_gene: .
v_gene: TRBV5-1
CDR3aa: CASSFGQSSSYEQYF
CDR3nt: TGCGCCAGCAGCTTTGGACAGTCCAGCTCCTACGAGCAGTACTTC

j_gene: TRBJ2-7
abundance: .
d_gene: .
v_gene: TRBV6-5
CDR3aa: CASSLQGFAYEQYF
CDR3nt: TGTGCCAGCAGTTTACAGGGTTTTGCCTACGAGCAGTACTTC

j_gene: TRBJ1-2
abundance: .
d_gene: .
v_gene: TRBV18
CDR3aa: CASSPPRGSDYGYTF
CDR3nt: TGTGCCAGCTCACCACCGAGAGGTTCCGACTATGGCTACACCTTC

j_gene: TRBJ2-7
abundance: .
d_gene: .
v_gene: TRBV9
CDR3aa: CASSVSPGESYEQYF
CDR3nt: TGTGCCAGCAGCGTAAGCCCGGGGGAAAGCTACGAGCAGTACTTC

j_gene: TRBJ1-1
abundance: .
d_gene: .
v_gene: TRBV2
CDR3aa: CASSPSGGGNTEAFF
CDR3nt: TGTGCCAGCAGCCCTTCCGGGGGAGGGAACACTGAAGCTTTCTTT

j_gene: TRBJ2-5
abundance: .
d_gene: .
v_gene: TRBV6-5
CDR3aa: CASSYSGRRETQYF
CDR3nt: TGTGCCAGCAGTTACTCGGGGAGGAGGGAGACCCAGTACTTC

j_gene: TRBJ2-7
abundance: .
d_gene: .
v_gene: TRBV9
CDR3aa: CASSVVRGGEQYF
CDR3nt: TGTGCCAGCAGCGTAGTGAGGGGCGGGGAGCAGTACTTC

j_gene: TRBJ2-7
abundance: .
d_gene: TRBD2
v_gene: TRBV7-8
CDR3aa: CATNAGVRLAKTYEQYF
CDR3nt: TGTGCCACGAACGCGGGGGTGAGACTAGCGAAGACCTACGAGCAGTACTTC

j_gene: TRBJ2-7
abundance: once
d_gene: TRBD1
v_gene: TRBV13
CDR3aa: CASSPGQDYEQYF
CDR3nt: TGTGCCAGCAGCCCCGGACAGGATTACGAGCAGTACTTC

j_gene: TRBJ2-3
abundance: .
d_gene: TRBD2
v_gene: TRBV4-3
CDR3aa: CASSQAGGSGTTDTQYF
CDR3nt: TGCGCCAGCAGCCAAGCGGGGGGTAGCGGGACCACAGATACGCAGTATTTT

j_gene: TRBJ1-6
abundance: .
d_gene: TRBD1
v_gene: TRBV2
CDR3aa: CASSEERDRGYSPLHF
CDR3nt: TGTGCCAGCAGTGAAGAGAGGGACAGGGGTTATTCACCCCTCCACTTT

j_gene: TRBJ1-1
abundance: .
d_gene: .
v_gene: TRBV7-9
CDR3aa: CASSSGVSTEAFF
CDR3nt: TGTGCCAGCAGCTCCGGGGTCAGCACTGAAGCTTTCTTT

j_gene: TRBJ2-2
abundance: .
d_gene: TRBD1
v_gene: TRBV19
CDR3aa: CASTRDRVFLGTGELFF
CDR3nt: TGTGCCAGTACACGGGACAGGGTTTTTTTAGGGACCGGGGAGCTGTTTTTT

j_gene: TRBJ1-1
abundance: .
d_gene: .
v_gene: TRBV7-9
CDR3aa: CASSLGQDGEAFF
CDR3nt: TGTGCCAGCAGCTTAGGACAGGACGGTGAAGCTTTCTTT

j_gene: TRBJ2-3
abundance: .
d_gene: TRBD2
v_gene: TRBV18
CDR3aa: CASASGADDTQYF
CDR3nt: TGTGCCAGCGCTAGCGGTGCGGACGATACGCAGTATTTT

j_gene: TRBJ1-6
abundance: .
d_gene: TRBD1
v_gene: TRBV30
CDR3aa: CAWTLRGLGLNSPLHF
CDR3nt: TGTGCCTGGACCTTGAGGGGGCTGGGGTTGAATTCACCCCTCCACTTT

j_gene: TRBJ2-1
abundance: .
d_gene: TRBD1
v_gene: TRBV4-3
CDR3aa: CASSLGSSGGNEQFF
CDR3nt: TGCGCCAGCAGCCTTGGGTCCTCAGGGGGTAATGAGCAGTTCTTC

j_gene: TRBJ1-5
abundance: .
d_gene: .
v_gene: TRBV2
CDR3aa: CASSVELGSNQPQHF
CDR3nt: TGTGCCAGCAGCGTGGAGTTAGGGAGCAATCAGCCCCAGCATTTT

j_gene: TRBJ2-5
abundance: .
d_gene: TRBD2
v_gene: TRBV11-2
CDR3aa: CASSLNAGLAGQETQYF
CDR3nt: TGTGCCAGCAGCTTAAACGCCGGCCTAGCGGGACAAGAGACCCAGTACTTC

j_gene: TRBJ2-5
abundance: .
d_gene: TRBD2
v_gene: TRBV7-8
CDR3aa: CASSDYGLAGGKTQYF
CDR3nt: TGTGCCAGCAGCGACTACGGACTAGCGGGAGGAAAGACCCAGTACTTC

j_gene: TRBJ2-7
abundance: .
d_gene: TRBD1
v_gene: TRBV10-3
CDR3aa: CAITSPGQDYEQYF
CDR3nt: TGTGCCATCACCTCCCCGGGACAGGACTACGAGCAGTACTTC

j_gene: TRBJ1-4
abundance: once
d_gene: .
v_gene: TRBV4-1
CDR3aa: CASSQEVGFSVEKLFF
CDR3nt: TGCGCCAGCAGCCAGGAAGTAGGGTTCTCGGTTGAAAAACTGTTTTTT

j_gene: TRBJ2-1
abundance: .
d_gene: .
v_gene: TRBV5-6
CDR3aa: CASSLYGSRDEQFF
CDR3nt: TGTGCCAGCAGCTTGTACGGGAGTCGAGATGAGCAGTTCTTC

j_gene: TRBJ1-1
abundance: .
d_gene: .
v_gene: TRBV9
CDR3aa: CASSKGGARNTEAFF
CDR3nt: TGTGCCAGCAGCAAGGGTGGGGCCAGGAACACTGAAGCTTTCTTT

j_gene: TRBJ2-1
abundance: .
d_gene: TRBD2
v_gene: TRBV18
CDR3aa: CASTPGVGLAGRGEQFF
CDR3nt: TGTGCCAGCACCCCGGGCGTAGGACTAGCGGGGCGGGGTGAGCAGTTCTTC

j_gene: TRBJ1-3
abundance: few
d_gene: .
v_gene: TRBV7-9
CDR3aa: CASSLEGDLGSGNTIYF
CDR3nt: TGTGCCAGCAGCTTAGAAGGTGACCTGGGCTCTGGAAACACCATATATTTT

j_gene: TRBJ2-7
abundance: .
d_gene: TRBD1
v_gene: TRBV18
CDR3aa: CASSPDRADIEQYF
CDR3nt: TGTGCCAGCTCACCAGACAGGGCGGACATCGAGCAGTACTTC

j_gene: TRBJ1-1
abundance: .
d_gene: .
v_gene: TRBV19
CDR3aa: CASSPLGGTEAFF
CDR3nt: TGTGCCAGTAGTCCCTTGGGGGGCACTGAAGCTTTCTTT

j_gene: TRBJ2-7
abundance: .
d_gene: .
v_gene: TRBV12-3/TRBV12-4
CDR3aa: CASSGLVYEQYF
CDR3nt: TGTGCCAGCTCCGGATTGGTGTACGAGCAGTACTTC

j_gene: TRBJ2-1
abundance: .
d_gene: .
v_gene: TRBV6-5
CDR3aa: CASSSPYNEQFF
CDR3nt: TGTGCCAGCAGTTCCCCCTACAATGAGCAGTTCTTC

j_gene: TRBJ1-2
abundance: .
d_gene: TRBD1
v_gene: TRBV5-1
CDR3aa: CASSSQTGGKKHGYTF
CDR3nt: TGCGCCAGCAGCTCCCAGACAGGGGGCAAAAAGCATGGCTACACCTTC

j_gene: TRBJ1-3
abundance: .
d_gene: .
v_gene: TRBV7-2
CDR3aa: CASSLSYGSSGNTIYF
CDR3nt: TGTGCCAGCAGCTTGTCTTACGGGTCCTCTGGAAACACCATATATTTT

j_gene: TRBJ2-1
abundance: once
d_gene: .
v_gene: TRBV7-9
CDR3aa: CASSRGRYNEQFF
CDR3nt: TGTGCCAGCAGTAGGGGCCGCTACAATGAGCAGTTCTTC

j_gene: TRBJ2-1
abundance: .
d_gene: TRBD1
v_gene: TRBV19
CDR3aa: CASSIVGQGGYEQFF
CDR3nt: TGTGCCAGTAGTATAGTGGGACAGGGGGGGTATGAGCAGTTCTTC

j_gene: TRBJ2-1
abundance: once
d_gene: .
v_gene: TRBV3-1/TRBV3-2
CDR3aa: CASSQRVEQFF
CDR3nt: TGTGCCAGCAGCCAAAGGGTTGAGCAGTTCTTC

j_gene: TRBJ1-5
abundance: .
d_gene: .
v_gene: TRBV7-9
CDR3aa: CASSSIGGNQPQHF
CDR3nt: TGTGCCAGCAGCTCCATAGGGGGCAATCAGCCCCAGCATTTT

j_gene: TRBJ1-1
abundance: .
d_gene: .
v_gene: TRBV14
CDR3aa: CASSTGLNTEAFF
CDR3nt: TGTGCCAGCAGCACAGGTCTAAACACTGAAGCTTTCTTT

j_gene: TRBJ2-2
abundance: few
d_gene: .
v_gene: TRBV5-1
CDR3aa: CASSPQDTGELFF
CDR3nt: TGCGCCAGCAGCCCACAGGACACCGGGGAGCTGTTTTTT

j_gene: TRBJ2-3
abundance: .
d_gene: .
v_gene: TRBV7-3
CDR3aa: CASSLGVTDTQYF
CDR3nt: TGTGCCAGCAGCCTGGGGGTCACAGATACGCAGTATTTT

j_gene: TRBJ1-5
abundance: .
d_gene: .
v_gene: TRBV5-8
CDR3aa: CASRRDGDQPQHF
CDR3nt: TGTGCCAGCAGGCGGGACGGGGATCAGCCCCAGCATTTT

j_gene: TRBJ2-3
abundance: .
d_gene: .
v_gene: TRBV29-1
CDR3aa: CSVVGAGEGTDTQYF
CDR3nt: TGCAGCGTTGTTGGCGCTGGGGAGGGCACAGATACGCAGTATTTT

j_gene: TRBJ2-1
abundance: .
d_gene: .
v_gene: TRBV7-2
CDR3aa: CASSTYGSEQFF
CDR3nt: TGTGCCAGCAGCACCTACGGGAGTGAGCAGTTCTTC

j_gene: TRBJ2-3
abundance: .
d_gene: .
v_gene: TRBV2
CDR3aa: CASSGQSLDTQYF
CDR3nt: TGTGCCAGCTCAGGACAGTCGTTAGATACGCAGTATTTT